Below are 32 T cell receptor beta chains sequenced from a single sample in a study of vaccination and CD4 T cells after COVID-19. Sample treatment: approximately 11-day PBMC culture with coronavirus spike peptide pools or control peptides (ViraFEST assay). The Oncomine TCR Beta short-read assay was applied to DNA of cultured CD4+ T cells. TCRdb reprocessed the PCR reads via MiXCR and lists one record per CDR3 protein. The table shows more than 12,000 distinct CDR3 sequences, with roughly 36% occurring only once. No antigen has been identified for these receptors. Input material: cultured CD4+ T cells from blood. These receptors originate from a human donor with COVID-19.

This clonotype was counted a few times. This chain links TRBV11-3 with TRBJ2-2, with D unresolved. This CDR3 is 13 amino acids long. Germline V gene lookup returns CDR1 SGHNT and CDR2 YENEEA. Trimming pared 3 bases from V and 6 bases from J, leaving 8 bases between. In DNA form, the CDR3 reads TGTGCCAGCAGCTTCAGCTCATCCGGGGAGCTGTTTTTT. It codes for CASSFSSSGELFF.

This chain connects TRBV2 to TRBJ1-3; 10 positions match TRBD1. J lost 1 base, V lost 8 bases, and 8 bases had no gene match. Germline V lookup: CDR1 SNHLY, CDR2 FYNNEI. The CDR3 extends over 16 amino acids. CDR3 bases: TGTGCCAGCGGTCGGGACAGGGGCCTATCTGGAAACACCATATATTTT. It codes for CASGRDRGLSGNTIYF.

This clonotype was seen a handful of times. CDR3 loop: CASSNRELYGYTF. The DNA for the CDR3 is TGTGCCAGCAGTAACAGGGAATTATATGGCTACACCTTC. This chain joins TRBV12-3 or TRBV12-4 and TRBJ1-2, with a tentative D call TRBD1 (6 bases). Trimming took off 5 bases at V and 5 bases at J, with 12 bases between the two ends. CDR3 length: 13 amino acids.

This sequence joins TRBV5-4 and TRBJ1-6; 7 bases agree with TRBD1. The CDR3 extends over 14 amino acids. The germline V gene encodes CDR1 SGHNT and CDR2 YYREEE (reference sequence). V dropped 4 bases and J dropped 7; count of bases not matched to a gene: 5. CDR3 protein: CASSPGTANSPLHF. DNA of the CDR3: TGTGCCAGCAGCCCCGGGACAGCCAATTCACCCCTCCACTTT.

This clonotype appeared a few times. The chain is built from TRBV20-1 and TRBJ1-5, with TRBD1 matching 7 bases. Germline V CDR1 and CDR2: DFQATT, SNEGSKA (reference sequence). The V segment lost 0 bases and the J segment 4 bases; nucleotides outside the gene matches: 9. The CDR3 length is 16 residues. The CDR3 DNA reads TGCAGTGCTAGAGATGTGACAGGGTCACCTAATCAGCCCCAGCATTTT. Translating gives CSARDVTGSPNQPQHF.

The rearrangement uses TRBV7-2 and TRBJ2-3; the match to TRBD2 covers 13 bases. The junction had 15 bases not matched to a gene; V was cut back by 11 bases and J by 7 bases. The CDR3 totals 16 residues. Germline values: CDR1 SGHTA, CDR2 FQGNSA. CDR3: CASTSGGAGKTYTQYF. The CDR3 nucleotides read TGTGCCTCTACTAGCGGGGGGGCAGGAAAAACATATACGCAGTATTTT.

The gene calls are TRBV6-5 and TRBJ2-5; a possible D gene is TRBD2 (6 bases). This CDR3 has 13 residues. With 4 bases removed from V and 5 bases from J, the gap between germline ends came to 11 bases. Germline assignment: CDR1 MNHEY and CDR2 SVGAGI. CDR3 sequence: CASSSLGGETQYF. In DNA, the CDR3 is TGTGCCAGCAGTTCCCTTGGGGGGGAGACCCAGTACTTC.

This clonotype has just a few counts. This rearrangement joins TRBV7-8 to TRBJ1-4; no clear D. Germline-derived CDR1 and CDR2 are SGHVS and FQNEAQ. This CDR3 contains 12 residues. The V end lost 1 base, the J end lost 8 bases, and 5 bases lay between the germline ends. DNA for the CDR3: TGTGCCAGCAGCTTAGGGGTAGAAAAACTGTTTTTT. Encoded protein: CASSLGVEKLFF.

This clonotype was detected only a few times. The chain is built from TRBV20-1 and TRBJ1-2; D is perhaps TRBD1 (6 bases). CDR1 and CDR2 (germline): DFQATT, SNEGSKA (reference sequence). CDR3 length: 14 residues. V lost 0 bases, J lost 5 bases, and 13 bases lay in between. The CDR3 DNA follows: TGCAGTGCTAGAGACAGGACAGCGAAATATGGCTACACCTTC. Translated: CSARDRTAKYGYTF.

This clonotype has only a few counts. This CDR3 reads CASSLGAGGTGGHEQYF. CDR3 coding DNA: TGTGCCAGCAGCTTAGGGGCAGGAGGGACAGGGGGACACGAGCAGTACTTC. The genes are TRBV7-8 and TRBJ2-7; 11 bases are a match to TRBD1. Germline V gene data show CDR1 as SGHVS and CDR2 as FQNEAQ. The J segment lost 5 bases and the V segment lost 1 base, leaving 10 bases of the junction unmatched. The CDR3 is 17 residues long.

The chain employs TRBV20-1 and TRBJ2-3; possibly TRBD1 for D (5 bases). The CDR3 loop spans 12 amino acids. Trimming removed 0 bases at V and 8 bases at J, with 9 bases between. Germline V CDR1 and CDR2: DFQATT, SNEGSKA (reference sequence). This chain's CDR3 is CSARDAGATQYF. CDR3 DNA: TGCAGTGCTAGAGACGCTGGGGCTACGCAGTATTTT.

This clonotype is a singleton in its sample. The CDR3 DNA follows: TGTGCCAGCAGCTTGGTAGGGGATCAAACCTACGAGCAGTACTTC. It encodes CASSLVGDQTYEQYF. The rearrangement links TRBV11-1 to TRBJ2-7; weak D call: TRBD1 (5 bases). The germline V gene encodes CDR1 SGHAT and CDR2 FQDESV (reference sequence). The CDR3 is made up of 15 amino acids. V was cut by 3 bases and J by 2 bases, with 14 bases left in between.

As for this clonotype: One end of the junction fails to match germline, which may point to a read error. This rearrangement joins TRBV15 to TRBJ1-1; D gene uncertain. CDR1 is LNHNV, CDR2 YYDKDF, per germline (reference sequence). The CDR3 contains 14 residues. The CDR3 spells CATSTGSRHTETFF. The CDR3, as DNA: TGTGCCACCAGCACGGGGTCTAGGCACACTGAAACTTTCTTT.

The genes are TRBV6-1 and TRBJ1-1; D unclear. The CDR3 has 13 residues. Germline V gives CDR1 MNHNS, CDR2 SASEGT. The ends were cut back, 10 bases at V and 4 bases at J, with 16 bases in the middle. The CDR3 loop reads CATRLERSTEAFF. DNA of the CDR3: TGTGCCACTAGATTGGAAAGATCCACTGAAGCTTTCTTT.

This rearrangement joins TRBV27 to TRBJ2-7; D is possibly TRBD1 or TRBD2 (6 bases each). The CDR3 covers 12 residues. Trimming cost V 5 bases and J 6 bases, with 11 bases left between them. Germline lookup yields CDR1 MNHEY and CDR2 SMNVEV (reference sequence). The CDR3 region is CASSLEGGEQYF. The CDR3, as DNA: TGTGCCAGCAGTCTCGAGGGGGGCGAGCAGTACTTC.

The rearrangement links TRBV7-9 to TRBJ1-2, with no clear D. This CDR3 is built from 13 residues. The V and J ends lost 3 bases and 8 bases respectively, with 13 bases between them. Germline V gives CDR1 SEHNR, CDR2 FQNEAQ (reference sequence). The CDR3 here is CASSFGLSKGYTF. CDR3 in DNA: TGTGCCAGCAGCTTTGGACTGAGCAAGGGCTACACCTTC.

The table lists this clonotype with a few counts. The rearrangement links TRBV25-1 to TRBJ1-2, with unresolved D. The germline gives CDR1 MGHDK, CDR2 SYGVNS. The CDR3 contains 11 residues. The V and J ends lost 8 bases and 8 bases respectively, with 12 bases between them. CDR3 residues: CASLTAGGYTF. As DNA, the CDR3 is TGTGCCAGCCTAACGGCTGGGGGCTACACCTTC.

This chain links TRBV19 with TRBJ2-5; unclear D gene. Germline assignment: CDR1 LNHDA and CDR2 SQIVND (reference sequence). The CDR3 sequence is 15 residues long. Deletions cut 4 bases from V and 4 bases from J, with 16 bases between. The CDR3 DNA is TGTGCCAGTAGTACCCTCGCCGGGTTAGCAGAGACCCAGTACTTC. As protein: CASSTLAGLAETQYF. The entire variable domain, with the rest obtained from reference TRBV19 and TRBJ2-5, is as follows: DGGITQSPKYLFRKEGQNVTLSCEQNLNHDAMYWYRQDPGQGLRLIYYSQIVNDFQKGDIAEGYSVSREKKESFPLTVTSAQKNPTAFYLCASSTLAGLAETQYFGPGTRLLVL.

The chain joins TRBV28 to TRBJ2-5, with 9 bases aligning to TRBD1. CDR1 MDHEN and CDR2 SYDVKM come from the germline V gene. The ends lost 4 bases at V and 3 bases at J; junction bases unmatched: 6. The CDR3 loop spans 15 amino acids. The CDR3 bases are TGTGCCAGCAGTTCCCCCGGGACAGGGAAAGAGACCCAGTACTTC. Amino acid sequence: CASSSPGTGKETQYF.

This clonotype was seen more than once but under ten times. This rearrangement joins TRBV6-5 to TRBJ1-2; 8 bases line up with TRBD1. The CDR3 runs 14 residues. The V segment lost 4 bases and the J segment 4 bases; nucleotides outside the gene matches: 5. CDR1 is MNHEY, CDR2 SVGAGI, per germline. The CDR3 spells CASSSWTGTYGYTF. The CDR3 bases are TGTGCCAGCAGTTCCTGGACAGGGACCTATGGCTACACCTTC.

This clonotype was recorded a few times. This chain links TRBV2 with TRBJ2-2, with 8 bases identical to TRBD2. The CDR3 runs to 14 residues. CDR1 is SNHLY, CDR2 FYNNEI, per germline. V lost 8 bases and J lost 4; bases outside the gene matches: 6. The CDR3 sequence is CASARGGVTGELFF. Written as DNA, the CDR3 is TGTGCCAGCGCCCGGGGGGGTGTCACCGGGGAGCTGTTTTTT. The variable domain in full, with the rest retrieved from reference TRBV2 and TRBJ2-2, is EPEVTQTPSHQVTQMGQEVILRCVPISNHLYFYWYRQILGQKVEFLVSFYNNEISEKSEIFDDQFSVERPDGSNFTLKIRSTKLEDSAMYFCASARGGVTGELFFGEGSRLTVL.

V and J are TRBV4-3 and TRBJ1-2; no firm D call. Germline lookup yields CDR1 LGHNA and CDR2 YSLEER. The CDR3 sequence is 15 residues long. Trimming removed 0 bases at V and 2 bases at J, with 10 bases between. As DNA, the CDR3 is TGCGCCAGCAGCCAAGATGTGGGGAGGAACTATGGCTACACCTTC. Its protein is CASSQDVGRNYGYTF.

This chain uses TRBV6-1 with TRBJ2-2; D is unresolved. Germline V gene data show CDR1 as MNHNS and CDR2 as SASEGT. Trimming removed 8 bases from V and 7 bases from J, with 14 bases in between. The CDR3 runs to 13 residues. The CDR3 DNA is TGTGCCAGCCGGTTAGCTGGGGTCGGGGAGCTGTTTTTT. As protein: CASRLAGVGELFF.

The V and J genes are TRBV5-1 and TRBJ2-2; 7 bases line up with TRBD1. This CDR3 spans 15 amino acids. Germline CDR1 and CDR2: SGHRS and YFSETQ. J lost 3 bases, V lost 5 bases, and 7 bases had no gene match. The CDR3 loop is CASRGDSRDTGELFF. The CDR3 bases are TGCGCCAGCAGAGGGGACAGTCGGGACACCGGGGAGCTGTTTTTT.

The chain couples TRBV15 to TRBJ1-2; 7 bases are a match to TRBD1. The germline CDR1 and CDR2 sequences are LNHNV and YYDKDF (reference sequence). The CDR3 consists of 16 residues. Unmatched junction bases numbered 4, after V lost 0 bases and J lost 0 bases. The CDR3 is CATSRDRDRPNYGYTF. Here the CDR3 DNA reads TGTGCCACCAGCAGAGATCGGGACAGACCTAACTATGGCTACACCTTC.

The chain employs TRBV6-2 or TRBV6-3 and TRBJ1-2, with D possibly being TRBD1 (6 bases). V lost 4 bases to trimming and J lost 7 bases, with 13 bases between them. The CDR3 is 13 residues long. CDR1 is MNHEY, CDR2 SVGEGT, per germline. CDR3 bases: TGTGCCAGCAGTTTTACAGGGCGTAGTGGCTACACCTTC. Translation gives CASSFTGRSGYTF.

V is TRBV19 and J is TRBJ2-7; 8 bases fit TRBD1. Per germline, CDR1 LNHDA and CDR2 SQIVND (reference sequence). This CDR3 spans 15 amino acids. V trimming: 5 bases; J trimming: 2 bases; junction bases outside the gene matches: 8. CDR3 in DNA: TGTGCCAGTAGTTCGGGCAGGGGGCTAACCTACGAGCAGTACTTC. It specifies CASSSGRGLTYEQYF.

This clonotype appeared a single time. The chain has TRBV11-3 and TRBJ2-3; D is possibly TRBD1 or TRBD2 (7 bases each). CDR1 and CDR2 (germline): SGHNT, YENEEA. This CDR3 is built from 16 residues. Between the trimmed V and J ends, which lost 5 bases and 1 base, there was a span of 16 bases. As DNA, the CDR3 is TGTGCCAGCAGCCCAGGGGGGGGGCGCGGCACAGATACGCAGTATTTT. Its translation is CASSPGGGRGTDTQYF.

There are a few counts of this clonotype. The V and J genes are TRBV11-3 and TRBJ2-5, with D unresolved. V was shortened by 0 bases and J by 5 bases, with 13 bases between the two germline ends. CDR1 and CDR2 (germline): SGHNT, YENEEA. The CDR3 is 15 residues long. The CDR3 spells CASSLETLKSETQYF. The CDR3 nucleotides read TGTGCCAGCAGCTTAGAAACACTCAAGTCGGAGACCCAGTACTTC.

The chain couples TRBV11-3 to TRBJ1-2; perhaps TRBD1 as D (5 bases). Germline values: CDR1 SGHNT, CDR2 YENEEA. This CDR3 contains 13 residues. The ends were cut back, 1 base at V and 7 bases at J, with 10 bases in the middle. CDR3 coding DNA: TGTGCCAGCAGCTTAGTCAGAGGGGTTGGCTACACCTTC. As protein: CASSLVRGVGYTF.

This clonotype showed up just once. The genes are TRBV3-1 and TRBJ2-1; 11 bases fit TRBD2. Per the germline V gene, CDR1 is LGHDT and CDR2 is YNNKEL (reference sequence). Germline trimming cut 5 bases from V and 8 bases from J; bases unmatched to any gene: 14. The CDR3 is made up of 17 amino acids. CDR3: CASSRFLAGGSLDEQFF. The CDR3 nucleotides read TGTGCCAGCAGCAGATTTCTAGCGGGGGGCAGTTTGGATGAGCAGTTCTTC.

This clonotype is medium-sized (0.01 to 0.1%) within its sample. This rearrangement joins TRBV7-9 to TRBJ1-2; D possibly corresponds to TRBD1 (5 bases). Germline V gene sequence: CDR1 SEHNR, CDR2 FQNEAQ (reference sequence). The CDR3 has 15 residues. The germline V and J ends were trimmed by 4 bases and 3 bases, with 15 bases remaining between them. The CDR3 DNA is TGTGCCAGCAGCTCGTACCAGGGTGATGACTATGGCTACACCTTC. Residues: CASSSYQGDDYGYTF.